The source of this TCR beta chain is a study of CD8+CD57+ T cells in acquired aplastic anemia. The germline CDR1 and CDR2 sequences are LNHDA and SQIVND (reference sequence). This CDR3 spans 15 amino acids. V was pared by 6 bases and J by 6 bases, with 20 bases between. In patients chosen for sequencing, flow cytometry had shown CD8+CD57+ cell expansion. The template used for profiling TCR beta VDJ and CDR3 was genomic DNA. MiXCR, run by TCRdb on the reads, gives a single entry per CDR3 protein. The sample contains more than 250,000 distinct CDR3 sequences, 82% of which appear only once. The TCR was taken from a human donor with aplastic anemia. The rearrangement joins TRBV19 to TRBJ1-2, with D possibly matching TRBD1 (5 bases). The specimen was sorted CD4+, CD8+, or CD8+CD57+ T cells (not recorded which) from PBMCs. The CDR3 DNA follows: TGTGCCAGTAGCTGGGGTGGAGGGGCAAACAATGGCTACACCTTC. Its translation is CASSWGGGANNGYTF.